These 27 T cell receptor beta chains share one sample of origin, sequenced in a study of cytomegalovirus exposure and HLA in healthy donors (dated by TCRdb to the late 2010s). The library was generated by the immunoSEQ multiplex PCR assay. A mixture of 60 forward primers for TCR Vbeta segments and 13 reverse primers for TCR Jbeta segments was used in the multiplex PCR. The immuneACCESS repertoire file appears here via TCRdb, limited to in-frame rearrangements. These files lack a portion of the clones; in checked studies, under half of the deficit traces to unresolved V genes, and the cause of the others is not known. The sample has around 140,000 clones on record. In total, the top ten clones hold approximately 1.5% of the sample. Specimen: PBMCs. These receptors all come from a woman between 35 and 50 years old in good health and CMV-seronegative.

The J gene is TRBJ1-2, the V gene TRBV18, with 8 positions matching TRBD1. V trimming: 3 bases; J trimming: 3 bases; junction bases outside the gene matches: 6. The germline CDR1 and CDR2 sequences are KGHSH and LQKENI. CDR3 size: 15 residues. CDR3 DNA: TGTGCCAGCTCACCCGGGACAGGCGGGGACTATGGCTACACCTTC. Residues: CASSPGTGGDYGYTF.

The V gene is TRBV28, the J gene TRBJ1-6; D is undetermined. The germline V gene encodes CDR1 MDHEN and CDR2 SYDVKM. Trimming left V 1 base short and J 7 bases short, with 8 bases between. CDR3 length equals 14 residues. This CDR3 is CASSLYMRNSPLHF. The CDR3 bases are TGTGCCAGCAGTTTATATATGCGGAATTCACCCCTCCACTTT.

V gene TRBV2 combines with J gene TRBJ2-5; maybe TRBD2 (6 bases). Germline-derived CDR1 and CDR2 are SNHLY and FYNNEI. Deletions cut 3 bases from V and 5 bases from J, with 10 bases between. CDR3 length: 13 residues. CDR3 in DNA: TGTGCCAGCAGTGATCAGGAGGGGGAGACCCAGTACTTC. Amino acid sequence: CASSDQEGETQYF.

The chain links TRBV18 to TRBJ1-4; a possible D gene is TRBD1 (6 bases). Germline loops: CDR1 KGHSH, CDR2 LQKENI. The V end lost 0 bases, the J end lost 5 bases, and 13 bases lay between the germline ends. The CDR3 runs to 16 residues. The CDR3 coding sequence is TGTGCCAGCTCACCACCGTCACGGGGGGCGAATGAAAAACTGTTTTTT. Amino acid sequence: CASSPPSRGANEKLFF.

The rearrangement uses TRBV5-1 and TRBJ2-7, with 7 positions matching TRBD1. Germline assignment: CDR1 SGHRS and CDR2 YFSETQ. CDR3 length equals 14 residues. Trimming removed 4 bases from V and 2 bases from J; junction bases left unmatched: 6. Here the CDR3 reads CASSPGTVTYEQYF. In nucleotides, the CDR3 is TGCGCCAGCAGCCCTGGGACAGTTACCTACGAGCAGTACTTC.

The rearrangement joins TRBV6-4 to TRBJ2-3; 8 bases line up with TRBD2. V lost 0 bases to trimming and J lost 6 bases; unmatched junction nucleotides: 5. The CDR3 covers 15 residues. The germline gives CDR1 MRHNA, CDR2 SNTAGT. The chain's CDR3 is CASSDSAGGGDTQYF. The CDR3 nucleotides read TGTGCCAGCAGTGACTCCGCGGGGGGAGGGGATACGCAGTATTTT.

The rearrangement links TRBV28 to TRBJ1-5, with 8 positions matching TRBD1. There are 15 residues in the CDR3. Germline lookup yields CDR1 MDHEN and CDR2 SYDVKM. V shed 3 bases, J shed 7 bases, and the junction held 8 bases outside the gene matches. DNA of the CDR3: TGTGCCAGCAGTTTCACAACAGGGGGAAAGCAGCCCCAGCATTTT. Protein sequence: CASSFTTGGKQPQHF.

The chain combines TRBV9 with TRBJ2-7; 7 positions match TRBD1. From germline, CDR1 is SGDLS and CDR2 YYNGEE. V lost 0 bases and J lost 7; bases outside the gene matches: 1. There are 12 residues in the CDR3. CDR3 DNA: TGTGCCAGCAGCGTAGAACAGGGGGAGCAGTACTTC. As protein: CASSVEQGEQYF. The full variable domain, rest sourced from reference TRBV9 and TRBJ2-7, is DSGVTQTPKHLITATGQRVTLRCSPRSGDLSVYWYQQSLDQGLQFLIQYYNGEERAKGNILERFSAQQFPDLHSELNLSSLELGDSALYFCASSVEQGEQYFGPGTRLTVT.

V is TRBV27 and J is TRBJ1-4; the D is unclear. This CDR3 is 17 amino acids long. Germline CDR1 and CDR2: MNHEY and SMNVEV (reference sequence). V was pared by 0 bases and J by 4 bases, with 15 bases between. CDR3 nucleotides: TGTGCCAGCAGTTTATCAAGCGGGGTGGGATATAATGAAAAACTGTTTTTT. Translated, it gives CASSLSSGVGYNEKLFF.

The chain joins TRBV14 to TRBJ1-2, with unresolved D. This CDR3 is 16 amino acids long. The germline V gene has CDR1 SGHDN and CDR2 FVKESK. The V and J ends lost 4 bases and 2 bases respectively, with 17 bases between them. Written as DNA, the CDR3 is TGTGCCAGCAGCCGGGAGGTGAAGGGAGGAAACTATGGCTACACCTTC. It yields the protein CASSREVKGGNYGYTF.

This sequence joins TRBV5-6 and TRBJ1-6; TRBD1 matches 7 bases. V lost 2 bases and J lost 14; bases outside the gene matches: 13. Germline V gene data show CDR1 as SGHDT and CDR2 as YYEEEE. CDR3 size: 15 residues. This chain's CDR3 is CASSFRDSQLISLHF. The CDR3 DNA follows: TGTGCCAGCAGCTTTCGGGACAGCCAATTAATATCCCTCCACTTT.

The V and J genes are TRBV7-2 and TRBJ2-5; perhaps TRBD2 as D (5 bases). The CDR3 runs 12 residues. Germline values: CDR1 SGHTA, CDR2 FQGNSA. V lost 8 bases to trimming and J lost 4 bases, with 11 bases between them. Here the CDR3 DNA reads TGTGCCAGCCGGGAAGGGATAGAGACCCAGTACTTC. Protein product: CASREGIETQYF.

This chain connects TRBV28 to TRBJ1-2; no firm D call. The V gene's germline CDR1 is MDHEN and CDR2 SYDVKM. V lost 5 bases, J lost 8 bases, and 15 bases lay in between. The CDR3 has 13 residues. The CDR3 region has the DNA TGTGCCAGCAGTCCTTACTCCAGGTTAGGCTACACCTTC. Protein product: CASSPYSRLGYTF.

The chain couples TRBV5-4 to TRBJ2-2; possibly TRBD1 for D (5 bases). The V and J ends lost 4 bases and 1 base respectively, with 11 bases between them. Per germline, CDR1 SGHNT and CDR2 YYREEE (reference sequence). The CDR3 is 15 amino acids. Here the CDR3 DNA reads TGTGCCAGCAGCGGGAACAGGATGAACACCGGGGAGCTGTTTTTT. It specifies CASSGNRMNTGELFF.

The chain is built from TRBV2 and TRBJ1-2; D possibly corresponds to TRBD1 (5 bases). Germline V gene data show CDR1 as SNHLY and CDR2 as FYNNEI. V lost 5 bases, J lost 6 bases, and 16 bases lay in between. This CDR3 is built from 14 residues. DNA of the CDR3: TGTGCCAGCAGTCTTCTTGGGGGGAGGAATGGCTACACCTTC. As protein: CASSLLGGRNGYTF.

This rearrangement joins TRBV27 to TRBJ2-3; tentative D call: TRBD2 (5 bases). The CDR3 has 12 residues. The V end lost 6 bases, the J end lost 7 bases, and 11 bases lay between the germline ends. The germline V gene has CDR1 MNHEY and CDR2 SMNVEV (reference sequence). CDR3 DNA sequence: TGTGCCAGCAGCATCGGGGAACATACGCAGTATTTT. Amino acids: CASSIGEHTQYF.

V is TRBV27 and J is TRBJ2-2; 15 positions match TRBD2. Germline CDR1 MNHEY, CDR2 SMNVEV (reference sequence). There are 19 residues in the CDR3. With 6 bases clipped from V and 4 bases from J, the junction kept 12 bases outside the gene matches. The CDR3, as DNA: TGTGCCAGCAGAAAAGACGGGACTAGCGGGGGGTTGATCACCGGGGAGCTGTTTTTT. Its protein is CASRKDGTSGGLITGELFF.

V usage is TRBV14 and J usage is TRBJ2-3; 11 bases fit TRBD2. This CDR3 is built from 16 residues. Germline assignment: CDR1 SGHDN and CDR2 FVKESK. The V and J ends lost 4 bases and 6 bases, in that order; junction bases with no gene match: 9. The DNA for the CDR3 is TGTGCCAGCAGCCGGCCACTAGCGGGGGTTCCCGATACGCAGTATTTT. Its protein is CASSRPLAGVPDTQYF.

In DNA, the CDR3 is TGCGCCAGCAGTGAGCCTAGCACAGAGACCCAGTACTTC. Translation gives CASSEPSTETQYF. This chain uses TRBV10-2 with TRBJ2-5; tentative D call: TRBD2 (5 bases). Per the germline V gene, CDR1 is WSHSY and CDR2 is SAAADI. Trimming left V 2 bases short and J 4 bases short, with 8 bases between. The CDR3 is 13 amino acids.

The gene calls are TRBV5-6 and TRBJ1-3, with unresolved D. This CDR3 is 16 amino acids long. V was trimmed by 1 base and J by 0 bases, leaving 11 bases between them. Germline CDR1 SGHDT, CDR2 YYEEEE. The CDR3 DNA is TGTGCCAGCAGCTTGACGGGTCGAAACTCTGGAAACACCATATATTTT. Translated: CASSLTGRNSGNTIYF.

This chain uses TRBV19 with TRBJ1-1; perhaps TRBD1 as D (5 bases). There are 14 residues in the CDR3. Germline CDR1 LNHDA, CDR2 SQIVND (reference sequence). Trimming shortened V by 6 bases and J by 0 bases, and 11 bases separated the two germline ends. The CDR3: CASSERGLNTEAFF. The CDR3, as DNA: TGTGCCAGTAGCGAGCGGGGCCTGAACACTGAAGCTTTCTTT.

CDR3: CASSIRTEETQYF. The CDR3 DNA reads TGTGCCAGTAGTATCCGGACAGAGGAGACCCAGTACTTC. The V and J genes are TRBV19 and TRBJ2-5, with a weak D call TRBD1 (6 bases). Germline CDR1 and CDR2: LNHDA and SQIVND (reference sequence). Trimming shortened V by 3 bases and J by 5 bases, and 10 bases separated the two germline ends. The CDR3 loop spans 13 amino acids.

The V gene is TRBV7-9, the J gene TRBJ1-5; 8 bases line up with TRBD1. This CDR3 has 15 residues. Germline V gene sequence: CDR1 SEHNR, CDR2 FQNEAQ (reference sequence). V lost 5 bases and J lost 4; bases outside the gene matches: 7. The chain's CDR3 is CASSTDRVVNQPQHF. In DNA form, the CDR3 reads TGTGCCAGCAGCACGGACAGGGTGGTTAATCAGCCCCAGCATTTT. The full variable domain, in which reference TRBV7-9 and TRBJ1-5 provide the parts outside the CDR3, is DTGVSQNPRHKITKRGQNVTFRCDPISEHNRLYWYRQTLGQGPEFLTYFQNEAQLEKSRLLSDRFSAERPKGSFSTLEIQRTEQGDSAMYLCASSTDRVVNQPQHFGDGTRLSIL.

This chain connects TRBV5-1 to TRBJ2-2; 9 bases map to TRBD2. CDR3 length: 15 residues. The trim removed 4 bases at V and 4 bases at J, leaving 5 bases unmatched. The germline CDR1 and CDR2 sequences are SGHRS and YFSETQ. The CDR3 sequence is CASSARAGGTGELFF. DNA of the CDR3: TGCGCCAGCAGCGCTAGAGCGGGGGGCACCGGGGAGCTGTTTTTT.

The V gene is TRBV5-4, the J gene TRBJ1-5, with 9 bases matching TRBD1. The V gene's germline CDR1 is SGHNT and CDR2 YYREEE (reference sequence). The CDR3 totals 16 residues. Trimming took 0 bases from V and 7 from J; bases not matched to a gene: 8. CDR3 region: CASSLDGGQGWQPQHF. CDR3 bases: TGTGCCAGCAGCTTGGATGGGGGACAGGGATGGCAGCCCCAGCATTTT.

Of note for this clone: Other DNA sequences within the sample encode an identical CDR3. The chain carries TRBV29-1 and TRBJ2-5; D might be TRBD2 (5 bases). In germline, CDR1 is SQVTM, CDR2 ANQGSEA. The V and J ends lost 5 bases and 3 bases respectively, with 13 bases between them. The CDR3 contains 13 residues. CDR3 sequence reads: CSVIPGSKETQYF. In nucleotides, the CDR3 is TGCAGCGTTATCCCGGGATCTAAAGAGACCCAGTACTTC.

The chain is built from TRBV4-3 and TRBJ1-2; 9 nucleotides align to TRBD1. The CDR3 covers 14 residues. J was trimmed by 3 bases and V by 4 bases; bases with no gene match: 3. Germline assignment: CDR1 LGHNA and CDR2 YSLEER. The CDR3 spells CASSRQGGDYGYTF. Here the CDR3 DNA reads TGCGCCAGCAGCCGACAGGGGGGCGACTATGGCTACACCTTC.